A few counts support the clone carrying this T cell receptor beta chain. Its antigen is unknown. With 0 bases clipped from V and 0 bases from J, the junction kept 4 bases outside the gene matches. The CDR3 runs to 16 residues. From germline, CDR1 is MGHDK and CDR2 SYGVNS. These data come from a study of T cell repertoires in cytomegalovirus infection. Study in general: Public signatures in TCR beta pointed to CMV infection and matching HLA type. Overall study results and limits: People with CMV and the relevant HLA were identified by cumulative public TCR beta family frequency. HLA-C-restricted CMV-specific TCR beta clonotypes prevailed in the ex vivo response.

MiXCR, run by TCRdb on the reads, gives a single entry per CDR3 protein. The table includes around 130,000 distinct CDR3 sequences, roughly a quarter detected once. The sequence was collected from a human donor in good health (CMV status not recorded). Some clones in this sample may be carry-over from other donors' samples. This chain connects TRBV25-1 to TRBJ1-1, with TRBD1 matching 7 bases. What was sequenced was PBMCs, sequenced either directly or after in vitro stimulation (not recorded which). This chain's CDR3 is CASSEYGRGMNTEAFF. CDR3 in DNA: TGTGCCAGCAGTGAATATGGCAGGGGGATGAACACTGAAGCTTTCTTT.